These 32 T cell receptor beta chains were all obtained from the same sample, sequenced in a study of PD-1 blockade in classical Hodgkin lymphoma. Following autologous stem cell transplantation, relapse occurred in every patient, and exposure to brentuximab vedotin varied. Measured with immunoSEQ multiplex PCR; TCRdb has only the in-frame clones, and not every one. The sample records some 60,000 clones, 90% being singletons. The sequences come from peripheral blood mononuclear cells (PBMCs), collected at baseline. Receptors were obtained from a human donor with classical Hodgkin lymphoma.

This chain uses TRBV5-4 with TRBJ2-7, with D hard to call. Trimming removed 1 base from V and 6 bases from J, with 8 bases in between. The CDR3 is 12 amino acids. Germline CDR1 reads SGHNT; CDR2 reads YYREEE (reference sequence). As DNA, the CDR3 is TGTGCCAGCAGCTTGAAGGGCGCCGAGCAGTACTTC. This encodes CASSLKGAEQYF. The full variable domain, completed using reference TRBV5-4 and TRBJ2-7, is ETGVTQSPTHLIKTRGQQVTLRCSSQSGHNTVSWYQQALGQGPQFIFQYYREEENGRGNFPPRFSGLQFPNYSSELNVNALELDDSALYLCASSLKGAEQYFGPGTRLTVT.

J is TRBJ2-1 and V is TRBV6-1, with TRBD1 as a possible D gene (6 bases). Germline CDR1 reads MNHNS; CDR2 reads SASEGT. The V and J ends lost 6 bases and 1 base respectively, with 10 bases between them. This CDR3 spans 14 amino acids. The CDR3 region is CASSTGLSYNEQFF. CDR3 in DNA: TGTGCCAGCAGCACAGGGCTATCCTACAATGAGCAGTTCTTC.

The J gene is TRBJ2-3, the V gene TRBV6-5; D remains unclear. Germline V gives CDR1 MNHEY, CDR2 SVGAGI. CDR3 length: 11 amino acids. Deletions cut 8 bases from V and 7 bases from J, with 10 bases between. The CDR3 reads CASWNGYTQYF. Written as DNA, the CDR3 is TGTGCCAGCTGGAATGGGTATACGCAGTATTTT.

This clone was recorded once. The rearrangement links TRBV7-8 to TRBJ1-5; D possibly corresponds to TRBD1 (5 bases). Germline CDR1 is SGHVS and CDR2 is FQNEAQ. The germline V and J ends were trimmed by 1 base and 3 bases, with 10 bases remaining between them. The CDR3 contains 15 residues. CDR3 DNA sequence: TGTGCCAGCAGCTTAGTCAGGGATTCCAATCAGCCCCAGCATTTT. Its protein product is CASSLVRDSNQPQHF.

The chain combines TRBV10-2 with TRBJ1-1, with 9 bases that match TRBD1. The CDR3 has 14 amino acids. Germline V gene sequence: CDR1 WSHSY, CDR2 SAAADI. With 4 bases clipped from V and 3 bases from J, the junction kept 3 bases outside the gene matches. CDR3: CASSVYRGHTEAFF. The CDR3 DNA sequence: TGCGCCAGCAGTGTGTACAGGGGGCACACTGAAGCTTTCTTT.

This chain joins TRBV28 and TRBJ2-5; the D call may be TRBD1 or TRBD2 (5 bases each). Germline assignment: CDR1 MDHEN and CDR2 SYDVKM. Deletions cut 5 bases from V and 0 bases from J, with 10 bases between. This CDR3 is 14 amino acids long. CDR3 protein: CASSPGRNQETQYF. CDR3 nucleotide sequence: TGTGCCAGCAGTCCGGGACGGAACCAAGAGACCCAGTACTTC.

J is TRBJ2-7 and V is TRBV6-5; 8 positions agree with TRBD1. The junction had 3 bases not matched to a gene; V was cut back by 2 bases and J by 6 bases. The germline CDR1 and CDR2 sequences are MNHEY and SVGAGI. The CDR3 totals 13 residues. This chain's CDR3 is CASSYAGGSEQYF. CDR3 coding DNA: TGTGCCAGCAGTTACGCAGGGGGCTCCGAGCAGTACTTC.

The CDR3 spells CASSPARQGHTEAFF. The CDR3 nucleotides are TGTGCCAGCTCACCAGCGAGACAGGGGCACACTGAAGCTTTCTTT. This chain links TRBV18 with TRBJ1-1; 8 bases agree with TRBD1. V dropped 2 bases and J dropped 3; count of bases not matched to a gene: 5. CDR3 length: 15 residues. The germline gives CDR1 KGHSH, CDR2 LQKENI.

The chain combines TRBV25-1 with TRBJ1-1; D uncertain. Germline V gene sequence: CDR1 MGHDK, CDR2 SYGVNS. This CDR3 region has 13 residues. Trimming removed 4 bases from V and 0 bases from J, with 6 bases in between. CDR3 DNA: TGTGCCAGCAGTGCCGCCATGAACACTGAAGCTTTCTTT. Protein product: CASSAAMNTEAFF.

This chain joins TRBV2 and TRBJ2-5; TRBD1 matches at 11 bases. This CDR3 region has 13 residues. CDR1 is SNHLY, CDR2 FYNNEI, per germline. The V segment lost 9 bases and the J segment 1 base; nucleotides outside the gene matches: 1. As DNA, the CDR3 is TGTGCCAGGGGGACAGGGGGCCAAGAGACCCAGTACTTC. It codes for CARGTGGQETQYF.

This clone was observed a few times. As DNA, the CDR3 is TGCGCCAGCAGTGAGGGGACAGGAAGAGACGAGCAGTACTTC. This gives the protein CASSEGTGRDEQYF. The gene calls are TRBV10-2 and TRBJ2-7, with 8 bases lining up with TRBD1. V lost 2 bases, J lost 5 bases, and 5 bases stayed unmatched. The germline gives CDR1 WSHSY, CDR2 SAAADI. The CDR3 sequence is 14 residues long.

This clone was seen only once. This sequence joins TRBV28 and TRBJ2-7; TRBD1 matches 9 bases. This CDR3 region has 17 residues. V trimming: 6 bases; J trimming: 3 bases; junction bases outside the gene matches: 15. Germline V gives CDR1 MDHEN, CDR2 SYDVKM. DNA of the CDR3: TGTGCCAGCAGCCCCTCCCCCCCGGGACAGGGATACTACGAGCAGTACTTC. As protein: CASSPSPPGQGYYEQYF. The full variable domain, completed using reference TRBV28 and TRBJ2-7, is DVKVTQSSRYLVKRTGEKVFLECVQDMDHENMFWYRQDPGLGLRLIYFSYDVKMKEKGDIPEGYSVSREKKERFSLILESASTNQTSMYLCASSPSPPGQGYYEQYFGPGTRLTVT.

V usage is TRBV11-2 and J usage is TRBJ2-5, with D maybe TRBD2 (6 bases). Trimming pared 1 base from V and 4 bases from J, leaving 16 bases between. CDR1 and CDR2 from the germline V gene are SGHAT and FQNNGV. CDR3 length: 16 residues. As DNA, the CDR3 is TGTGCCAGCAGCTTAGGGGGAGCGGGTATGGGAGAGACCCAGTACTTC. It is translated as CASSLGGAGMGETQYF.

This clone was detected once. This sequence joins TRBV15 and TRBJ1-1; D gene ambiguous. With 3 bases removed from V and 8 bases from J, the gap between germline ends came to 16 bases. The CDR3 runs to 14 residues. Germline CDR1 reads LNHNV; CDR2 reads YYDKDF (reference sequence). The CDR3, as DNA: TGTGCCACCAGCAGTAGTAGGAGAGTCTACGAAGCTTTCTTT. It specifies CATSSSRRVYEAFF.

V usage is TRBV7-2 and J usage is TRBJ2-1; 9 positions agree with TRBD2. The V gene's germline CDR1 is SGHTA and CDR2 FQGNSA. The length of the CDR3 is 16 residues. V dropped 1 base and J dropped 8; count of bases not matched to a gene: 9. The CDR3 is CASSLVYSGGGDEQFF. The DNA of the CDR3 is TGTGCCAGCAGCTTAGTATATAGCGGGGGCGGCGATGAGCAGTTCTTC.

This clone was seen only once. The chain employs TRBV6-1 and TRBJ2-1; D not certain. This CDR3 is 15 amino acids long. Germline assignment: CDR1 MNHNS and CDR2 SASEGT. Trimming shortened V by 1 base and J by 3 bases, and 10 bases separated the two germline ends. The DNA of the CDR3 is TGTGCCAGCAGTGAAGGTCGCACACTCTACAATGAGCAGTTCTTC. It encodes CASSEGRTLYNEQFF.

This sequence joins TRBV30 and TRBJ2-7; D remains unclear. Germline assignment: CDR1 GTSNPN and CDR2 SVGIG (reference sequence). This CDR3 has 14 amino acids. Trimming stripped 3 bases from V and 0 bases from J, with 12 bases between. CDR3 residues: CAWRSEYYSYEQYF. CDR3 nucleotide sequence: TGTGCCTGGAGGTCGGAGTACTACTCCTACGAGCAGTACTTC. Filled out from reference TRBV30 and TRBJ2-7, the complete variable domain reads SQTIHQWPATLVQPVGSPLSLECTVEGTSNPNLYWYRQAAGRGLQLLFYSVGIGQISSEVPQNLSASRPQDRQFILSSKKLLLSDSGFYLCAWRSEYYSYEQYFGPGTRLTVT.

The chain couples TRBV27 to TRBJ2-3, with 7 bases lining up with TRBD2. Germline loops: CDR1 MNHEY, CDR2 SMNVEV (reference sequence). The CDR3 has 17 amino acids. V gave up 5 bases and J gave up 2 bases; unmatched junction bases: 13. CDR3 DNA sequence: TGTGCCAGCAGTCCGTGGGGGGGGGAGTTTGCCACAGATACGCAGTATTTT. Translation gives CASSPWGGEFATDTQYF.

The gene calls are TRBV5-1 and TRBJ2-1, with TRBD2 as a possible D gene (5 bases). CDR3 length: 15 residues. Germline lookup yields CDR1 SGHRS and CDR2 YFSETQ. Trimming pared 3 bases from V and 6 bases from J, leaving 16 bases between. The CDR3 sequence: CASSSVGLSLNEQFF. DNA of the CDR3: TGCGCCAGCAGCTCGGTAGGACTTTCTCTCAATGAGCAGTTCTTC.

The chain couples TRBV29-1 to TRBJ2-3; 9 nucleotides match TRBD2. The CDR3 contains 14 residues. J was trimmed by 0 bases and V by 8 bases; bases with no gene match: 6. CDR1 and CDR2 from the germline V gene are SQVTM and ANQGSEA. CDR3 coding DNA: TGCAGCACCGGACTAGCGACTAGCACAGATACGCAGTATTTT. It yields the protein CSTGLATSTDTQYF.

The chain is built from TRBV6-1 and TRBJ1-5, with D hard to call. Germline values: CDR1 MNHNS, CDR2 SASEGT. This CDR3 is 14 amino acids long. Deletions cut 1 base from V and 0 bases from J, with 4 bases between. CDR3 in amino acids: CASSEVDSNQPQHF. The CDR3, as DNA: TGTGCCAGCAGTGAAGTCGATAGCAATCAGCCCCAGCATTTT.

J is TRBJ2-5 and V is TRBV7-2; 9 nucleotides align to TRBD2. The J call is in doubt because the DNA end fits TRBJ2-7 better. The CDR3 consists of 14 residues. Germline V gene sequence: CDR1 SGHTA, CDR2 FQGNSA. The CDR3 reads CASSSTSGSYEQYF. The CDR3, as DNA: TGTGCCAGCAGCTCGACTAGCGGCTCCTACGAGCAGTACTTC.

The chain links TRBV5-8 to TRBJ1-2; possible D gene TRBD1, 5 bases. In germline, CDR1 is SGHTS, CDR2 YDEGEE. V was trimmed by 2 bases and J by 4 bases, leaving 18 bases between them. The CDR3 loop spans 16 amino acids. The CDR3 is CASSFNAGGFSYGYTF. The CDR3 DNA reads TGTGCCAGCAGCTTCAATGCGGGGGGATTTAGCTATGGCTACACCTTC.

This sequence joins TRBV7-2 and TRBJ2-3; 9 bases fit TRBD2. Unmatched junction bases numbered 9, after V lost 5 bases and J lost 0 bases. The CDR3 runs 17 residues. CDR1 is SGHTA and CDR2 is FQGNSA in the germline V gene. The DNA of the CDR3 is TGTGCCAGCAGCAAGTCTAGCGGGGCTCCTAGCACAGATACGCAGTATTTT. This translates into CASSKSSGAPSTDTQYF.

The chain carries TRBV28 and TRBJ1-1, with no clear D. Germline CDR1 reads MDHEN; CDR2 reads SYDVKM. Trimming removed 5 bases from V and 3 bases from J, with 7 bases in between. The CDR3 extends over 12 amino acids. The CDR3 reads CASSRDYTEAFF. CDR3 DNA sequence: TGTGCCAGCAGTAGGGATTACACTGAAGCTTTCTTT.

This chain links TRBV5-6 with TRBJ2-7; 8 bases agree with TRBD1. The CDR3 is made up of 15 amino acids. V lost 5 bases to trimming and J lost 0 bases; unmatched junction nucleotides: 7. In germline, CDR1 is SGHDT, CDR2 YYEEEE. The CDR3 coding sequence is TGTGCCAGCAGGCGGGACAGGAAGAGCTCCTACGAGCAGTACTTC. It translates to CASRRDRKSSYEQYF.

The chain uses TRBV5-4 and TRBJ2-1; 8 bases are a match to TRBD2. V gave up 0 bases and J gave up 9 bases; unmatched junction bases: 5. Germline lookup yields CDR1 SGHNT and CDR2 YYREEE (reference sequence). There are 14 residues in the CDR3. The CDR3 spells CASSLAGGLIEQFF. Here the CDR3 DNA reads TGTGCCAGCAGCTTGGCGGGAGGGTTGATTGAGCAGTTCTTC.

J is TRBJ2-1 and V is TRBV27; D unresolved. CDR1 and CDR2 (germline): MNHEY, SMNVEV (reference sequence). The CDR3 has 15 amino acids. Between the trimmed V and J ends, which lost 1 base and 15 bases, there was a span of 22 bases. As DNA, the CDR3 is TGTGCCAGCAGTTTATACAGCCGCACCACGACCCTATCGTTCTTC. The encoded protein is CASSLYSRTTTLSFF.

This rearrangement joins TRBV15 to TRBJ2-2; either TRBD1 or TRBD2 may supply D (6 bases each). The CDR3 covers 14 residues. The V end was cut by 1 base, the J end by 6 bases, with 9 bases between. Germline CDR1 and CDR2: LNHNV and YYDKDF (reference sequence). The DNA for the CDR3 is TGTGCCACCAGCAGAGCGGGGGCGCCCGGGGAGCTGTTTTTT. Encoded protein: CATSRAGAPGELFF.

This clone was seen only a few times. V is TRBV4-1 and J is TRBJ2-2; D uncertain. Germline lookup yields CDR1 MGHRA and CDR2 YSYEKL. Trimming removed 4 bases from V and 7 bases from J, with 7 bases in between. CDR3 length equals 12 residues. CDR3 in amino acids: CASSLIDGELFF. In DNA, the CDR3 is TGCGCCAGCAGCCTGATTGACGGGGAGCTGTTTTTT.

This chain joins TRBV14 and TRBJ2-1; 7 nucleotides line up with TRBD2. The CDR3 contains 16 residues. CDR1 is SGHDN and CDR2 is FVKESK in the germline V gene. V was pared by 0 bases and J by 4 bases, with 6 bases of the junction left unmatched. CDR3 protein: CASSQEGEGGYNEQFF. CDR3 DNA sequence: TGTGCCAGCAGCCAAGAAGGCGAGGGAGGGTACAATGAGCAGTTCTTC.

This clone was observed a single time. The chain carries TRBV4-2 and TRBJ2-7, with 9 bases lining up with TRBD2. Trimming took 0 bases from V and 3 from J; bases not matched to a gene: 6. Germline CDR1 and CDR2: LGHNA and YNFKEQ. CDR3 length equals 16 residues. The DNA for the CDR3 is TGTGCCAGCAGCCAAGAGGCGGCGGGGGGGGTCTACGAGCAGTACTTC. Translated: CASSQEAAGGVYEQYF.